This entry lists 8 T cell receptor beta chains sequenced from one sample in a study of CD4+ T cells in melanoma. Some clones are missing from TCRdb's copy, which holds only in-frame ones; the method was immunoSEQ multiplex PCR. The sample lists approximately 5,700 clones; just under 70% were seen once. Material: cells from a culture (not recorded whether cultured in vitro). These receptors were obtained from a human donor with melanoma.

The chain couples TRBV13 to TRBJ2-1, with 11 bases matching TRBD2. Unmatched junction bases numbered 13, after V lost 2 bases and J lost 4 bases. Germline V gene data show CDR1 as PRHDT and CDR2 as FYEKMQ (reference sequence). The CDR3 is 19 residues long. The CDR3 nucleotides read TGTGCCAGCAGCTTACTCCTCTCGACTAGCGGGGCGGGTTACAATGAGCAGTTCTTC. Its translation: CASSLLLSTSGAGYNEQFF. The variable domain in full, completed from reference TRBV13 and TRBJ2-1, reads AAGVIQSPRHLIKEKRETATLKCYPIPRHDTVYWYQQGPGQDPQFLISFYEKMQSDKGSIPDRFSAQQFSDYHSELNMSSLELGDSALYFCASSLLLSTSGAGYNEQFFGPGTRLTVL.

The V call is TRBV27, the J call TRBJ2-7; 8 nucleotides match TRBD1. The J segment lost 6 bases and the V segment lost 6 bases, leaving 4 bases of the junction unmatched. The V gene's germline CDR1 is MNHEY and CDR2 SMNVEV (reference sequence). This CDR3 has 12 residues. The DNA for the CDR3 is TGTGCCAGCAGCCTAACAGGGGGCGAGCAGTACTTC. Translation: CASSLTGGEQYF.

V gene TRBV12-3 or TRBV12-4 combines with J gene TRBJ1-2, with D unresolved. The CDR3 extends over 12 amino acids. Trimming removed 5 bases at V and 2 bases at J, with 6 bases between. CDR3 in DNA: TGTGCCAGCAGTCAGGACAACTATGGCTACACCTTC. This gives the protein CASSQDNYGYTF.

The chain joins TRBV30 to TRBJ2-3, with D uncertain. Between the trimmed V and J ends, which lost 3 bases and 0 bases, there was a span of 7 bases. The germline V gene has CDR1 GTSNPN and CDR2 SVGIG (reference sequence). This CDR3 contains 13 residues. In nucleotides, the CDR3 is TGTGCCTGGAGCCTGGGTAGCACAGATACGCAGTATTTT. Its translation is CAWSLGSTDTQYF.

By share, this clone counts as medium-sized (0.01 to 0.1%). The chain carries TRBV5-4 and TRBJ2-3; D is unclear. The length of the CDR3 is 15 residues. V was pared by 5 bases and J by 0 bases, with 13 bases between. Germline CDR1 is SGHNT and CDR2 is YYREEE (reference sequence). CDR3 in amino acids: CASREQGTSTDTQYF. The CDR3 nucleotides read TGTGCCAGCAGGGAACAAGGCACCAGCACAGATACGCAGTATTTT.

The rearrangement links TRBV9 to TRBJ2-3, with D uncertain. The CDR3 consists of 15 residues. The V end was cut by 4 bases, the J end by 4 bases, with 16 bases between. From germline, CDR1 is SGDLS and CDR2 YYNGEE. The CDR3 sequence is CASSPPLTVADTQYF. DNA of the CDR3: TGTGCCAGCAGCCCCCCCCTTACGGTGGCAGATACGCAGTATTTT.

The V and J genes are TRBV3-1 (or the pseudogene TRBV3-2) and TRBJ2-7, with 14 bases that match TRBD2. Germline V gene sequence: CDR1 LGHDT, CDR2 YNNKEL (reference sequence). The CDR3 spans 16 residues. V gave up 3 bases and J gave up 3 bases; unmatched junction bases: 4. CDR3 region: CASSHPGLAGGYEQYF. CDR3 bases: TGTGCCAGCAGCCACCCCGGACTAGCGGGGGGCTACGAGCAGTACTTC.

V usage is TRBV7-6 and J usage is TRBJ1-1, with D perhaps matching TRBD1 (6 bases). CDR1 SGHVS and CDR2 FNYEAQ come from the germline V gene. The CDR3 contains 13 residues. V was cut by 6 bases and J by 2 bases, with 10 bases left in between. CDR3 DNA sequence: TGTGCCAGCAGTCAGGACAGCAACACTGAAGCTTTCTTT. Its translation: CASSQDSNTEAFF.